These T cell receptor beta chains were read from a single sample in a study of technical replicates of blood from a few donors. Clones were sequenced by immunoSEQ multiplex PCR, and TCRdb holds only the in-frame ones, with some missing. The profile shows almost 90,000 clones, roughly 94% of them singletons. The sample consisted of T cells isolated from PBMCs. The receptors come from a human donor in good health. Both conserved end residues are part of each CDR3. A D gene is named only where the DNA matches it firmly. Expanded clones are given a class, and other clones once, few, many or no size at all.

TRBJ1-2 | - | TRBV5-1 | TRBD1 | TGCGCCAGCAGCTTGGCTCACCAGACAGGGGTTTACGGCTACACCTTC | CASSLAHQTGVYGYTF
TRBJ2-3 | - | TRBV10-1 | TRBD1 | TGCGCCAGCAGTGACGGACAGGACGACACAGATACGCAGTATTTT | CASSDGQDDTDTQYF
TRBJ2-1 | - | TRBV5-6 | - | TGTGCCAGCAGCTTGGGCCTAGACTCCAATGAGCAGTTCTTC | CASSLGLDSNEQFF
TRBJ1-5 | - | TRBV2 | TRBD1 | TGTGCCAGCAGCCAAGGGACAGGGGGTGATCAGCCCCAGCATTTT | CASSQGTGGDQPQHF
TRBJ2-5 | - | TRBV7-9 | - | TGTGCCAGCAGCTTTCCTTTCGAGACCCAGTACTTC | CASSFPFETQYF
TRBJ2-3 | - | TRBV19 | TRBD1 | TGTGCCAGTAAAAGTAGGACAGGGGGCGCCCATACGCAGTATTTT | CASKSRTGGAHTQYF
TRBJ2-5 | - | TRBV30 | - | TGTGCCTGGACCCCGCCCCAGGCCCGAGCTCCCCAGTACTTC | CAWTPPQARAPQYF
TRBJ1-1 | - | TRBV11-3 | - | TGTGCCAGCAGCTCCTCAGGGTTCATGAACACTGAAGCTTTCTTT | CASSSSGFMNTEAFF
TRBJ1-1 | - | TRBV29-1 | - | TGCAGCGTGGGACGGTCTTTAGGGGGCACTGAAGCTTTCTTT | CSVGRSLGGTEAFF
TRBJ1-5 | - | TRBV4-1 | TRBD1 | TGCGCCAGCAGTACACAGGGGGCCGGACAGCCCCAGCATTTT | CASSTQGAGQPQHF
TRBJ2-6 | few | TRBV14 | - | TGTGCCAGCAGCCTACAGGGTCCTGGGGCCAACGTCCTGACTTTC | CASSLQGPGANVLTF
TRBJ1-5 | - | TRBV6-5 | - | TGTGCCAGCAGCCCCACAGGGATCAGGCAGCCCCAGCATTTT | CASSPTGIRQPQHF
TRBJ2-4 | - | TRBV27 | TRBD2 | TGTGCCAGCAGGGGGACTAGACTTCAATCGGGCAAAAACATTCAGTACTTC | CASRGTRLQSGKNIQYF
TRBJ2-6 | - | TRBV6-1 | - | TGTGCCAGCAGGGCAGGCTCTGGGGCCAACGTCCTGACTTTC | CASRAGSGANVLTF
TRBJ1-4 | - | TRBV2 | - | TGTGCCAGCCGGGGATCCGGGACAACGGGAGGGAAACTGTTTTTT | CASRGSGTTGGKLFF
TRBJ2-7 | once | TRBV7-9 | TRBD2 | TGTGCCAGCAGCGGAGCGGGGGAGGGGCTCGAGCAGTACTTC | CASSGAGEGLEQYF
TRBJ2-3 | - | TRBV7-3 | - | TGTGCCAGCAGCTCCTACGGGGGGCAGGCAGATACGCAGTATTTT | CASSSYGGQADTQYF
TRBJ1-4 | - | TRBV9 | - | TGTGCCAGCAGCCCTCGGGGAGGGGAGCGGGAAAAACTGTTTTTT | CASSPRGGEREKLFF
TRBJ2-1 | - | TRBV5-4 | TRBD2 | TGTGCCAGCAGCTCGGGGACTAGCGGGAACGTTGAGCAGTTCTTC | CASSSGTSGNVEQFF
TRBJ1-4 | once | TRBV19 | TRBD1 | TGTGCCAGTAGTAAGAGACAGGGGCGCGAAAAACTGTTTTTT | CASSKRQGREKLFF
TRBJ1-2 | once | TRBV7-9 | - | TGTGCCAGCAGCTTAGAATTAGGGGCGCAAGGCTACACCTTC | CASSLELGAQGYTF
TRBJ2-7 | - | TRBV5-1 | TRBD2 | TGCGCCAGCAGCACCGGGACTAGCGGGGTCTACGAGCAGTACTTC | CASSTGTSGVYEQYF
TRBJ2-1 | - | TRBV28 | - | TGTGCCAGCATGGGGAGGAGAGAGCAGTTCTTC | CASMGRREQFF
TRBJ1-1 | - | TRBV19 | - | TGTGCCAGTAGTATAGCCAGGGGCTCAGAGAACACTGAAGCTTTCTTT | CASSIARGSENTEAFF
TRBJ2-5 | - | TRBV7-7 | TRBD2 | TGTGCTAGCAGCTTAGCGCCAGCGGGGGGTGAAGAGACCCAGTACTTC | CASSLAPAGGEETQYF
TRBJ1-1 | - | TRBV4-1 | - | TGCGCCAGCAGCCAAGAGTGGGGCAGCCGTGAAGCTTTCTTT | CASSQEWGSREAFF
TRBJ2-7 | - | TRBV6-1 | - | TGTGCCAGCAGTGAACCCAACCAAGGAGAGTACTTC | CASSEPNQGEYF
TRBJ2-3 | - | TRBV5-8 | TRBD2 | TGTGCCAGCAGCCTCATGACCCGGACTAGCGGCACAGATACGCAGTATTTT | CASSLMTRTSGTDTQYF
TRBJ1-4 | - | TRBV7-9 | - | TGTGCCAGCAGCCCGGACAGATCATTGGTGTATGAAAAACTGTTTTTT | CASSPDRSLVYEKLFF
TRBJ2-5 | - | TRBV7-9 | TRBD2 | TGTGCCAGCAGCACCTTACAGCGGGGGGCAGAAGAGACCCAGTACTTC | CASSTLQRGAEETQYF
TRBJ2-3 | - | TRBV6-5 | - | TGTGCCAGCAGTTACTTGGGTAGGCGGTCAGATACGCAGTATTTT | CASSYLGRRSDTQYF
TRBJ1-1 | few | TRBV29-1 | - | TGCAGCGTTTCCCCGACAGTTCTGAACACTGAAGCTTTCTTT | CSVSPTVLNTEAFF
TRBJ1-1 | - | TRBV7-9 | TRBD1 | TGTGCCAGCAGTTCCTCAGGGGGGACTGAAGCTTTCTTT | CASSSSGGTEAFF
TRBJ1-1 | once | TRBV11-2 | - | TGTGCCAGCAGCTTAGGTAGGAGCCGCCTCAACACTGAAGCTTTCTTT | CASSLGRSRLNTEAFF
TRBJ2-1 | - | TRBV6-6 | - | TGTGCCAGCAGTACCGGGAGTCACAATGAGCAGTTCTTC | CASSTGSHNEQFF
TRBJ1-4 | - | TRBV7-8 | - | TGTGCCAGCAGCTTTTATCGGGTTCGGTCAAGCGAAAAACTGTTTTTT | CASSFYRVRSSEKLFF
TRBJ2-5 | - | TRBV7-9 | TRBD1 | TGTGCCAGCAGCCGGACAGGGTCGTTTGAGACCCAGTACTTC | CASSRTGSFETQYF
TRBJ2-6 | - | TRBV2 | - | TGTGCCAGCAGTGCAGGGCCGATCTCTGGGGCCAACGTCCTGACTTTC | CASSAGPISGANVLTF
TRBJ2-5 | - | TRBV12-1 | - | TGTGCCAGCAGCCCCTTAACGGGAGGCCAGTACTTC | CASSPLTGGQYF
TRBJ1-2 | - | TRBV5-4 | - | TGTGCCAGCAGCTCGGGAGGACAGTATAACTATGGCTACACCTTC | CASSSGGQYNYGYTF
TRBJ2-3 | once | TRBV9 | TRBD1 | TGTGCCAGCAGCATGGGACAGGGCAGACCAGATACGCAGTATTTT | CASSMGQGRPDTQYF
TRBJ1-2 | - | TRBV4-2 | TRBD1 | TGTGCCAGCAGCCAAGCCAGGGGGCAGGTCTCTGGCTACACCTTC | CASSQARGQVSGYTF
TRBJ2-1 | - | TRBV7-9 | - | TGTGCCAGCAGCTTAGCGGGGGGGCAGTATGAGCAGTTCTTC | CASSLAGGQYEQFF
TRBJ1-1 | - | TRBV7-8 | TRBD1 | TGTGCCAGCAGCTTGGGAGCAGGGGGAGGTATCACTGAAGCTTTCTTT | CASSLGAGGGITEAFF
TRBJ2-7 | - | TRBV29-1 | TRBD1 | TGCAGCGTTGAATCAGGACAGGGAATTCTGTACGAGCAGTACTTC | CSVESGQGILYEQYF
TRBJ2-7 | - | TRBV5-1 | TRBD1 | TGCGCCAGCAGCACATTAGGGACAGGGGAAAGCTACGAGCAGTACTTC | CASSTLGTGESYEQYF
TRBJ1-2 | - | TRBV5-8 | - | TGTGCCAGCAGCTTGACAGGGACGGATGGCTACACCTTC | CASSLTGTDGYTF
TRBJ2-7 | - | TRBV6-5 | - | TGTGCCAGCAGTTACGGTGTGGGGCCAAACTCCTACGAGCAGTACTTC | CASSYGVGPNSYEQYF
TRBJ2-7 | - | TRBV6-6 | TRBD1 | TGTGCCAGCAGTGATGAGGCGACAGGGGGCGGAGAGCAGTACTTC | CASSDEATGGGEQYF
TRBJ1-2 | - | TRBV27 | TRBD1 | TGTGCCAGCAGTCCACCGACAGGGTACGGCTACACCTTC | CASSPPTGYGYTF
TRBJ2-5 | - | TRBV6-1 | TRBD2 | TGTGCCAGCAGAACTAGCGGGGGGGAGACCCAGTACTTC | CASRTSGGETQYF